The rows below give T cell receptor beta chains drawn from one sample of a study of T-cell memory formation after mild COVID-19. TCRdb re-called the 5' RACE reads with MiXCR, one entry per CDR3 protein. The sample has 400,000 or so distinct CDR3 sequences, about 20% seen once. Material for sequencing was PBMCs or a T cell subset sorted from them (not recorded which). Every receptor here comes from an adult woman who had mild COVID-19 (a few samples of this study predate the infection). Cell type and time point are not known. CDR3s include the opening cysteine and the closing phenylalanine or tryptophan. A D gene is named only where the DNA matches it firmly. The size field is filled for only some rows; it gives once, few, many or a size class.

abundance	v_gene	j_gene	d_gene	CDR3aa	CDR3nt
few	TRBV12-3/TRBV12-4	TRBJ1-1	NA	CASSFEGSTEAFF	TGTGCCAGCAGTTTCGAGGGGTCCACTGAAGCTTTCTTT
once	TRBV7-3	TRBJ2-3	TRBD2	CASSFLPGGRNDTQYF	TGTGCCAGCAGCTTTTTACCGGGGGGACGAAACGATACGCAGTATTTT
NA	TRBV24-1	TRBJ2-1	TRBD2	CATSLGGVDEQFF	TGTGCCACCAGTCTGGGAGGGGTCGATGAGCAGTTCTTC
many	TRBV14	TRBJ1-1	NA	CASSRSLNTEAFF	TGTGCCAGCAGCCGGAGTTTGAACACTGAAGCTTTCTTT
few	TRBV7-8	TRBJ1-1	NA	CASSSGQRTMNTEAFF	TGTGCCAGCAGCTCCGGACAGCGGACAATGAACACTGAAGCTTTCTTT
NA	TRBV27	TRBJ1-2	NA	CASSLAPGPNYGYTF	TGTGCCAGCAGTTTAGCACCGGGTCCTAACTATGGCTACACCTTC
NA	TRBV5-1	TRBJ2-2	NA	CASSLAGTTGELFF	TGCGCCAGCAGCTTGGCTGGGACGACCGGGGAGCTGTTTTTT
NA	TRBV20-1	TRBJ1-2	NA	CSPPSGQHNYGYGF	TGCAGTCCCCCATCAGGACAGCACAACTATGGCTACGGCTTC
few	TRBV13	TRBJ2-3	NA	CASSYRADTQYF	TGTGCCAGCAGCTACAGGGCAGATACGCAGTATTTT
NA	TRBV5-1	TRBJ2-3	NA	CASSSDGKVTDTQYF	TGCGCCAGCAGCTCCGATGGGAAAGTAACAGATACGCAGTATTTT
NA	TRBV12-3/TRBV12-4	TRBJ2-7	NA	CASSPLRGVGHEQYF	TGTGCCAGCAGCCCTCTGAGGGGGGTGGGTCACGAGCAGTACTTC
many	TRBV7-2	TRBJ2-1	NA	CASSFKDHNEQFF	TGTGCCAGCAGCTTTAAGGACCACAATGAGCAGTTCTTC
NA	TRBV10-3	TRBJ1-1	NA	CAISEKGREAFF	TGTGCCATCAGTGAGAAGGGCAGGGAAGCTTTCTTT
few	TRBV29-1	TRBJ2-1	NA	CSVAGREVSNEQFF	TGCAGCGTTGCGGGCAGGGAGGTCTCCAATGAGCAGTTCTTC
few	TRBV29-1	TRBJ2-7	NA	CSVEHGGNPYEQYF	TGCAGCGTTGAACATGGGGGGAACCCCTACGAGCAGTACTTC
few	TRBV5-1	TRBJ1-6	NA	CASSLVGDNSPLHF	TGCGCCAGCAGCTTGGTTGGGGATAATTCACCCCTCCACTTT
NA	TRBV9	TRBJ1-5	NA	CASSVHGGGPQHF	TGTGCCAGCAGCGTTCACGGAGGGGGGCCCCAGCATTTT
NA	TRBV20-1	TRBJ2-7	NA	CSARTGRHPGEQYF	TGCAGTGCTAGGACGGGTCGCCACCCCGGGGAGCAGTACTTC
NA	TRBV3-1	TRBJ1-4	NA	CASAQTGSGEKLFF	TGTGCCAGCGCACAGACAGGTAGCGGTGAAAAACTGTTTTTT
NA	TRBV18	TRBJ2-7	TRBD2	CASSPTGTSVTYEQYF	TGTGCCAGCTCACCGACGGGGACTAGCGTTACCTACGAGCAGTACTTC
few	TRBV5-1	TRBJ1-2	NA	CASSFGGPNNYGYTF	TGCGCCAGCAGCTTTGGCGGGCCAAATAACTATGGCTACACCTTC
NA	TRBV2	TRBJ1-2	NA	CASSEAAGTYRGGYTF	TGTGCCAGCAGTGAAGCGGCGGGGACCTATCGCGGTGGCTACACCTTC
once	TRBV4-3	TRBJ2-7	NA	CASSQDGAGYEQYF	TGCGCCAGCAGCCAAGATGGCGCAGGATACGAGCAGTACTTC
NA	TRBV5-1	TRBJ2-5	NA	CASSLTAGRETQYF	TGCGCCAGCAGCTTGACGGCAGGGCGAGAGACCCAGTACTTC
NA	TRBV11-2	TRBJ2-7	NA	CASSFFQGPYEQYF	TGTGCCAGCAGCTTCTTTCAGGGGCCCTACGAGCAGTACTTC
few	TRBV12-3/TRBV12-4	TRBJ1-4	NA	CASSHRTKGEKLFF	TGTGCCAGCAGTCACCGGACTAAAGGGGAAAAACTGTTTTTT
NA	TRBV20-1	TRBJ2-3	TRBD2	CSAPPPGLAGGLWGTDTQYF	TGCAGTGCTCCACCCCCGGGACTAGCGGGAGGGCTCTGGGGGACAGATACGCAGTATTTT
many	TRBV5-1	TRBJ2-5	TRBD2	CASSLAPAGGRETQYF	TGCGCCAGCAGCTTGGCCCCAGCGGGAGGGAGAGAGACCCAGTACTTC
NA	TRBV7-2	TRBJ2-1	NA	CASSPGGTTRGNEQFF	TGTGCCAGCAGCCCGGGCGGGACAACCCGCGGCAATGAGCAGTTCTTC
few	TRBV12-3/TRBV12-4	TRBJ1-3	NA	CASTTAGVAGNTIYF	TGTGCCAGCACCACCGCAGGGGTAGCTGGAAACACCATATATTTT
few	TRBV7-9	TRBJ2-3	NA	CASSARDTQYF	TGTGCCAGCAGCGCCAGAGATACGCAGTATTTT
NA	TRBV2	TRBJ2-7	TRBD2	CASSKPGLAGLEQYF	TGTGCCAGCAGTAAACCGGGACTAGCGGGTTTGGAGCAGTACTTC
few	TRBV9	TRBJ1-1	TRBD1	CASSSSTGGNTEAFF	TGTGCCAGCAGCTCATCGACAGGGGGAAACACTGAAGCTTTCTTT
NA	TRBV7-9	TRBJ1-1	NA	CASSRTPWGVDEAFF	TGTGCCAGCAGCCGCACGCCTTGGGGGGTTGATGAAGCTTTCTTT
few	TRBV6-1	TRBJ2-2	NA	CASSVASANTGELFF	TGTGCCAGCAGTGTTGCTAGCGCGAACACCGGGGAGCTGTTTTTT
NA	TRBV20-1	TRBJ2-1	NA	CSARDGLLYNEQFF	TGCAGTGCTAGAGACGGGCTCCTCTACAATGAGCAGTTCTTC
NA	TRBV7-2	TRBJ1-2	TRBD1	CASSLATAGGYGYTF	TGTGCCAGCAGCTTAGCGACGGCAGGGGGCTATGGCTACACCTTC
few	TRBV11-3	TRBJ2-1	TRBD2	CASSFAGLRINEQFF	TGTGCCAGCAGCTTCGCGGGACTACGTATAAATGAGCAGTTCTTC
few	TRBV15	TRBJ2-7	TRBD2	CATSRAGTSSYEQYF	TGTGCCACCAGCAGAGCCGGGACTAGCTCCTACGAGCAGTACTTC
NA	TRBV20-1	TRBJ2-1	NA	CSAEGGDQYNEQFF	TGCAGTGCTGAGGGGGGGGACCAATACAATGAGCAGTTCTTC
NA	TRBV27	TRBJ2-1	NA	CASSHTGITYIGTYNEQFF	TGTGCCAGCAGTCACACAGGGATTACGTATATTGGGACATACAATGAGCAGTTCTTC
NA	TRBV4-1	TRBJ2-5	NA	CASSQGYPGETQYF	TGCGCCAGCAGCCAAGGGTATCCGGGGGAGACCCAGTACTTC
NA	TRBV5-1	TRBJ2-7	NA	CASSGPPSYEQYF	TGCGCCAGCAGCGGACCGCCGTCCTACGAGCAGTACTTC
NA	TRBV4-1	TRBJ1-2	TRBD1	CASRYSGQDYGYTF	TGCGCCAGCAGGTACTCGGGACAGGACTATGGCTACACCTTC
NA	TRBV7-2	TRBJ1-5	NA	CASSQAVGGQGYF	TGTGCCAGCAGCCAAGCTGTTGGGGGACAAGGCTATTTT
few	TRBV6-1	TRBJ1-5	NA	CASSLQGESNQPQHF	TGTGCCAGCAGCCTCCAGGGTGAAAGCAATCAGCCCCAGCATTTT
once	TRBV24-1	TRBJ2-7	NA	CATSDPNLYEQYF	TGTGCCACCAGTGATCCGAACCTCTACGAGCAGTACTTC
many	TRBV4-1	TRBJ2-7	NA	CASSPIDLIAWGEQYF	TGCGCCAGCAGCCCCATTGACCTGATAGCTTGGGGCGAGCAGTACTTC